These 20 T cell receptor beta chains came from one sample sequenced in a study of vaccination effects on CD4 cells after COVID-19. In the ViraFEST assay, antigen-specific CD4+ clonotypes were identified by expansion after peptide-pool stimulation. Culture proceeded for 10 days, and CD4+ T cells were then isolated. Participants received two doses of either the BNT162b2 or mRNA-1273 vaccine. No antigen is known for these receptors. Assay used: immunoSEQ multiplex PCR; TCRdb lists only in-frame clones, some missing. This sample has 64,000 or so clones, with about 73% found just once. The material was CD4+ T cells from PBMCs cultured with HCoV-OC43 spike peptides, obtained after COVID-19 vaccination. The sample's subset: HCoV-OC43 spike overlapping peptide pool stimulation. These receptors came from a human donor who received a COVID-19 vaccine.

The chain employs TRBV3-1 (or the pseudogene TRBV3-2) and TRBJ1-2; no clear D. The germline V and J ends were trimmed by 1 base and 6 bases, with 9 bases remaining between them. Germline V gene sequence: CDR1 LGHDT, CDR2 YNNKEL (reference sequence). The CDR3 sequence is 13 residues long. CDR3 DNA sequence: TGTGCCAGCAGCCAAGTCGTCGGGGATGGCTACACCTTC. Translated, it gives CASSQVVGDGYTF.

The chain couples TRBV3-1 (or the pseudogene TRBV3-2) to TRBJ2-2; D could derive from TRBD1 or TRBD2 (5 bases each). Per germline, CDR1 LGHDT and CDR2 YNNKEL (reference sequence). V lost 1 base, J lost 4 bases, and 19 bases lay in between. This CDR3 has 18 residues. The CDR3 region is CASSQVWERGGGTGELFF. Written as DNA, the CDR3 is TGTGCCAGCAGCCAAGTATGGGAACGGGGCGGTGGCACCGGGGAGCTGTTTTTT.

The rearrangement joins TRBV2 to TRBJ1-4; 10 positions match TRBD1. The CDR3 sequence is 14 residues long. The germline CDR1 and CDR2 sequences are SNHLY and FYNNEI. V dropped 7 bases and J dropped 7; count of bases not matched to a gene: 6. The CDR3 sequence: CASMKTGGGEKLFF. CDR3 in DNA: TGTGCCAGCATGAAGACAGGGGGCGGTGAAAAACTGTTTTTT.

The J gene is TRBJ2-5, the V gene TRBV5-1, with a weak D call TRBD2 (5 bases). Germline lookup yields CDR1 SGHRS and CDR2 YFSETQ. V lost 0 bases and J lost 5, with 17 bases in between. This CDR3 has 16 residues. CDR3 bases: TGCGCCAGCAGCTTGGGTTTCGGCGTTACGGGGGAGACCCAGTACTTC. Amino acids: CASSLGFGVTGETQYF.

The chain is built from TRBV7-9 and TRBJ2-7; D is ambiguous. Trimming cost V 5 bases and J 6 bases, with 20 bases left between them. The CDR3 consists of 15 residues. In germline, CDR1 is SEHNR, CDR2 FQNEAQ (reference sequence). The CDR3 bases are TGTGCCAGCAGCAGAGGTCCCTCTTCAACCCTCGAGCAGTACGTC. Translation gives CASSRGPSSTLEQYV.

This CDR3 is CASTTRGGDTQYF. CDR3 bases: TGTGCCAGCACCACCAGGGGGGGGGATACGCAGTATTTT. The rearrangement joins TRBV12-3 or TRBV12-4 to TRBJ2-3; D assignment may be TRBD1 or TRBD2 (7 bases each). The CDR3 has 13 amino acids. The V gene lost 7 bases and the J gene lost 6 bases, with 14 bases spanning the gap.

The gene calls are TRBV5-1 and TRBJ2-1, with TRBD2 matching 12 bases. The CDR3 sequence is 15 residues long. The junction had 7 bases not matched to a gene; V was cut back by 4 bases and J by 8 bases. CDR1 is SGHRS, CDR2 YFSETQ, per germline. CDR3 loop: CASSTLAGGQDEQFF. As DNA, the CDR3 is TGCGCCAGCAGCACCCTAGCGGGGGGGCAGGATGAGCAGTTCTTC. Using reference TRBV5-1 and TRBJ2-1 for the parts outside the CDR3, the full variable domain is KAGVTQTPRYLIKTRGQQVTLSCSPISGHRSVSWYQQTPGQGLQFLFEYFSETQRNKGNFPGRFSGRQFSNSRSEMNVSTLELGDSALYLCASSTLAGGQDEQFFGPGTRLTVL.

The rearrangement links TRBV19 to TRBJ2-7; D not certain. The CDR3 contains 14 residues. Trimming took off 6 bases at V and 4 bases at J, with 16 bases between the two ends. In germline, CDR1 is LNHDA, CDR2 SQIVND (reference sequence). The CDR3 DNA sequence: TGTGCCAGTAGCCCAAGTAGAAGTTCTTACGAGCAGTACGTC. This codes for CASSPSRSSYEQYV.

This clone was seen just once. CDR3: CASNRDNYGYTF. The CDR3 DNA reads TGTGCCAGCAACAGGGATAACTATGGCTACACCTTC. The chain joins TRBV2 to TRBJ1-2; perhaps TRBD1 as D (6 bases). CDR3 length: 12 residues. CDR1 and CDR2 from the germline V gene are SNHLY and FYNNEI. Between the trimmed V and J ends, which lost 7 bases and 1 base, there was a span of 7 bases.

The chain uses TRBV19 and TRBJ1-4; 10 bases are shared with TRBD1. This CDR3 has 17 amino acids. V shed 6 bases, J shed 0 bases, and the junction held 7 bases outside the gene matches. Germline CDR1 LNHDA, CDR2 SQIVND (reference sequence). The CDR3 protein is CASRVRDRGATNEKLFF. The CDR3 nucleotides read TGTGCCAGTAGGGTCCGGGACAGGGGAGCAACTAATGAAAAACTGTTTTTT.

This chain joins TRBV6-5 and TRBJ1-3; D may be TRBD1 (5 bases). From germline, CDR1 is MNHEY and CDR2 SVGAGI. V was shortened by 6 bases and J by 1 base, with 7 bases between the two germline ends. This CDR3 region has 13 residues. The CDR3 protein is CASRTASGNTIYF. CDR3 nucleotides: TGTGCCAGCAGGACAGCATCTGGAAACACCATATATTTT.

The gene calls are TRBV7-8 and TRBJ2-3; 8 bases line up with TRBD1. Germline lookup yields CDR1 SGHVS and CDR2 FQNEAQ. The length of the CDR3 is 18 residues. The junction had 13 bases not matched to a gene; V was cut back by 5 bases and J by 0 bases. The CDR3: CASSRGQGGTLSTDTQYF. As DNA, the CDR3 is TGTGCCAGCAGCCGAGGACAGGGTGGGACTCTTAGCACAGATACGCAGTATTTT. Full variable domain (rest looked up from reference TRBV7-8 and TRBJ2-3): GAGVSQSPRYKVAKRGQDVALRCDPISGHVSLFWYQQALGQGPEFLTYFQNEAQLDKSGLPSDRFFAERPEGSVSTLKIQRTQQEDSAVYLCASSRGQGGTLSTDTQYFGPGTRLTVL.

The rearrangement uses TRBV28 and TRBJ1-2, with TRBD1 matching over 9 bases. From germline, CDR1 is MDHEN and CDR2 SYDVKM. V gave up 6 bases and J gave up 3 bases; unmatched junction bases: 8. CDR3 length: 15 amino acids. The CDR3 nucleotides are TGTGCCAGCAGATCTTTCCGGGACAGGGACTATGGCTACACCTTC. This gives the protein CASRSFRDRDYGYTF.

The chain is built from TRBV6-5 and TRBJ1-5; D call uncertain. CDR3 length: 13 amino acids. Germline values: CDR1 MNHEY, CDR2 SVGAGI. The germline V and J ends were trimmed by 6 bases and 6 bases, with 12 bases remaining between them. DNA for the CDR3: TGTGCCAGCAGGGGTGGATACGGTCAGCCCCAGCATTTT. It specifies CASRGGYGQPQHF.

This clone was detected only a few times. The chain couples TRBV12-3 or TRBV12-4 to TRBJ2-3; D call uncertain. V was shortened by 2 bases and J by 6 bases, with 3 bases between the two germline ends. This CDR3 region has 11 residues. The CDR3 bases are TGTGCCAGCAGTTTAACGGATACGCAGTATTTT. Encoded protein: CASSLTDTQYF.

The V call is TRBV10-3, the J call TRBJ1-1; 8 bases agree with TRBD1. After removal of 6 bases from V and 4 bases from J, the junction contained 4 bases not matched to a gene. The CDR3 runs 13 residues. Germline assignment: CDR1 ENHRY and CDR2 SYGVKD. CDR3 bases: TGTGCCATCAGCCTGGACAGGGCCACTGAAGCTTTCTTT. It translates to CAISLDRATEAFF.

This chain uses TRBV10-3 with TRBJ2-7, with unresolved D. Trimming removed 4 bases at V and 5 bases at J, with 15 bases between. This CDR3 comprises 14 residues. Germline CDR1 is ENHRY and CDR2 is SYGVKD. CDR3 sequence: CAISAPAPGHEQYV. The CDR3 DNA sequence: TGTGCCATCAGTGCCCCAGCACCCGGCCACGAGCAGTACGTC.

The chain carries TRBV28 and TRBJ1-3, with D perhaps matching TRBD1 (5 bases). CDR3 length: 15 amino acids. Germline lookup yields CDR1 MDHEN and CDR2 SYDVKM. The V end was cut by 2 bases, the J end by 1 base, with 9 bases between. The CDR3 loop is CASSLLQVSGNTIYF. CDR3 coding DNA: TGTGCCAGCAGTTTACTACAGGTATCTGGAAACACCATATATTTT.

The chain links TRBV7-3 to TRBJ2-6, with D perhaps matching TRBD2 (6 bases). This CDR3 has 15 residues. V was shortened by 5 bases and J by 1 base, with 9 bases between the two germline ends. Germline values: CDR1 SGHTA, CDR2 FQGTGA. The CDR3 loop is CASSQGGSGANVLTF. In nucleotides, the CDR3 is TGTGCCAGCAGCCAAGGAGGGTCTGGGGCCAACGTCCTGACTTTC.

This sequence joins TRBV3-1 (or the pseudogene TRBV3-2) and TRBJ1-3; D is ambiguous. CDR3 length: 16 residues. V was clipped by 0 bases and J by 0 bases, with 9 bases between them. Germline CDR1 reads LGHDT; CDR2 reads YNNKEL (reference sequence). Here the CDR3 reads CASSQDRRISGNTIYF. The DNA for the CDR3 is TGTGCCAGCAGCCAAGATCGGCGTATCTCTGGAAACACCATATATTTT.